The 11 T cell receptor beta chains given below trace back to one sample, sequenced in a study of T cells in localized non-small cell lung cancer. TCRdb's table, derived via immunoSEQ multiplex PCR, lists solely in-frame clones and lacks some. This sample has 40,000 or so clones, with around 79% found just once. The sequenced sample was PBMCs, obtained before any cancer treatment. The source is a woman aged 35-70 years with stage II squamous cell lung carcinoma.

The rearrangement joins TRBV9 to TRBJ2-3; no firm D call. CDR1 is SGDLS and CDR2 is YYNGEE in the germline V gene. Trimming shortened V by 0 bases and J by 0 bases, and 11 bases separated the two germline ends. The CDR3 consists of 16 residues. CDR3 loop: CASSVGADPSTDTQYF. Written as DNA, the CDR3 is TGTGCCAGCAGCGTAGGGGCGGACCCTAGCACAGATACGCAGTATTTT.

The V gene is TRBV4-3, the J gene TRBJ2-1, with D perhaps TRBD1 or TRBD2 (5 bases each). V was pared by 4 bases and J by 6 bases, with 16 bases between. CDR1 and CDR2 from the germline V gene are LGHNA and YSLEER. The CDR3 length is 15 residues. CDR3 loop: CASSRDRTGGNEQFF. CDR3 DNA: TGCGCCAGCAGCCGAGACCGGACTGGGGGCAATGAGCAGTTCTTC.

The genes are TRBV27 and TRBJ1-5; TRBD1 matches at 11 bases. The CDR3 has 14 amino acids. CDR1 is MNHEY, CDR2 SMNVEV, per germline (reference sequence). V dropped 6 bases and J dropped 6; count of bases not matched to a gene: 4. DNA for the CDR3: TGTGCCAGCAGCTTCGGGACAGGGGGTCAGCCCCAGCATTTT. It specifies CASSFGTGGQPQHF.

This chain joins TRBV28 and TRBJ2-4; 7 bases fit TRBD1. The trim removed 8 bases at V and 7 bases at J, leaving 14 bases unmatched. CDR1 MDHEN and CDR2 SYDVKM come from the germline V gene. The CDR3 contains 15 residues. The CDR3 region has the DNA TGTGCCAGCGCACCTGGGACAGCTGAGGGGAACATTCAGTACTTC. Translation: CASAPGTAEGNIQYF.

This clone appeared a few times. The chain is built from TRBV28 and TRBJ1-2; D not resolved. The length of the CDR3 is 14 residues. Germline V gene sequence: CDR1 MDHEN, CDR2 SYDVKM. V was clipped by 4 bases and J by 0 bases, with 9 bases between them. The CDR3 is CASSSGPPNYGYTF. Here the CDR3 DNA reads TGTGCCAGCAGTTCCGGGCCACCTAACTATGGCTACACCTTC.

This chain links TRBV2 with TRBJ2-2; D is undetermined. This CDR3 region has 13 residues. CDR1 is SNHLY and CDR2 is FYNNEI in the germline V gene. Deletions cut 1 base from V and 3 bases from J, with 3 bases between. CDR3 amino acids: CASSEGYTGELFF. The CDR3 region has the DNA TGTGCCAGCAGTGAAGGTTACACCGGGGAGCTGTTTTTT.

This rearrangement joins TRBV18 to TRBJ2-7, with D unresolved. Trimming removed 3 bases from V and 3 bases from J, with 6 bases in between. The CDR3 runs to 12 residues. Germline values: CDR1 KGHSH, CDR2 LQKENI. The CDR3 loop is CASSPNNYEQYV. The CDR3 bases are TGTGCCAGCTCACCGAACAACTACGAGCAGTACGTC.

This clone was seen once. The chain combines TRBV15 with TRBJ2-2; 9 bases fit TRBD1. The CDR3 runs 18 residues. Germline V lookup: CDR1 LNHNV, CDR2 YYDKDF (reference sequence). V was pared by 6 bases and J by 3 bases, with 14 bases of the junction left unmatched. For the CDR3, the DNA is TGTGCCACCAGTTCCGGGACAGGGCGGACTTGGGACACCGGGGAGCTGTTTTTT. This translates into CATSSGTGRTWDTGELFF.

The rearrangement joins TRBV5-8 to TRBJ1-4; D gene ambiguous. Germline assignment: CDR1 SGHTS and CDR2 YDEGEE. This CDR3 region has 15 residues. Trimming cost V 1 base and J 10 bases, with 17 bases left between them. CDR3: CASSLSATSGGKLFF. The CDR3 bases are TGTGCCAGCAGCTTGTCTGCGACGAGCGGTGGAAAACTGTTTTTT. The full variable domain, rest sourced from reference TRBV5-8 and TRBJ1-4, is EAGVTQSPTHLIKTRGQQATLRCSPISGHTSVYWYQQALGLGLQFLLWYDEGEERNRGNFPPRFSGRQFPNYSSELNVNALELEDSALYLCASSLSATSGGKLFFGSGTQLSVL.

V is TRBV28 and J is TRBJ1-1, with D maybe TRBD1 (5 bases). Looked up from germline, CDR1 is MDHEN and CDR2 is SYDVKM. The CDR3 sequence is 15 residues long. Trimming left V 8 bases short and J 0 bases short, with 16 bases between. The CDR3 reads CASYNSGTVNTEAFF. The CDR3 DNA reads as TGTGCCAGCTATAACTCCGGGACGGTGAACACTGAAGCTTTCTTT.

V usage is TRBV28 and J usage is TRBJ1-1; a weak D match, TRBD1 (5 bases). This CDR3 has 15 amino acids. Germline assignment: CDR1 MDHEN and CDR2 SYDVKM. The V gene lost 1 base and the J gene lost 14 bases, with 23 bases spanning the gap. DNA for the CDR3: TGTGCCAGCAGTTTATTTGTCGGGGCCCCGACACCCGGGTTCTTT. Translating it yields CASSLFVGAPTPGFF.